A selection of T cell receptor beta chains follows, all from one sample in a study of blood T cell repertoires in COVID-19. Generated by immunoSEQ multiplex PCR, the TCRdb table keeps only in-frame clones and is missing some. The repertoire holds approximately 390,000 clones, with almost 90% as singletons. The sequenced material came from peripheral blood. Every receptor here comes from a man younger than 30 with active or convalescent COVID-19. Each CDR3 is given with its conserved first and last residue. A D gene is named only where the DNA matches it firmly. Size is stated for part of the rows, as once, few or many counts, or as a class when the clone is expanded.

j_gene,v_gene,d_gene,abundance,CDR3aa,CDR3nt
TRBJ2-3,TRBV28,TRBD2,NA,CASRAGGPPGTQYF,TGTGCCAGCAGAGCGGGAGGGCCGCCGGGGACGCAGTATTTT
TRBJ2-2,TRBV4-3,NA,NA,CASSRDAQGTGELFF,TGCGCCAGCAGCCGGGATGCACAGGGTACCGGGGAGCTGTTTTTT
TRBJ1-5,TRBV28,TRBD1,NA,CASSQTGHNQPQHF,TGTGCCAGCAGTCAGACAGGGCACAATCAGCCCCAGCATTTT
TRBJ2-7,TRBV28,TRBD1,NA,CASSSGDRGYEQYF,TGTGCCAGCAGTTCCGGGGACAGGGGCTACGAGCAGTACTTC
TRBJ1-1,TRBV18,NA,NA,CASSPSGWRGTEAFF,TGTGCCAGCTCACCATCCGGATGGCGAGGCACTGAAGCTTTCTTT
TRBJ1-1,TRBV5-5,TRBD1,NA,CASSRMAGGYEAFF,TGTGCCAGCAGCCGGATGGCAGGGGGCTATGAAGCTTTCTTT
TRBJ1-6,TRBV23-1,NA,NA,CASSQLTGFGNNSPLHF,TGCGCCAGCAGTCAACTTACCGGTTTCGGGAATAATTCACCCCTCCACTTT
TRBJ1-5,TRBV19,NA,NA,CASSNVQSNQPQHF,TGTGCCAGTAGTAATGTACAGAGCAATCAGCCCCAGCATTTT
TRBJ2-5,TRBV7-3,NA,NA,CASSQTTRETQYF,TGTGCCAGCAGTCAAACCACGCGGGAGACCCAGTACTTC
TRBJ2-5,TRBV6-5,TRBD1,NA,CASRRRGPETQYF,TGTGCCAGCAGACGCAGGGGGCCGGAGACCCAGTACTTC
TRBJ1-5,TRBV28,TRBD1,once,CASSPYRGLQPQHF,TGTGCCAGCAGCCCGTATAGGGGGCTTCAGCCCCAGCATTTT
TRBJ2-7,TRBV3-1/TRBV3-2,NA,NA,CASSQERQSYEQYF,TGTGCCAGCAGCCAAGAGCGTCAATCCTACGAGCAGTACTTC
TRBJ2-7,TRBV29-1,TRBD2,NA,CSVTGLAGDYEQYF,TGCAGCGTAACGGGACTAGCGGGGGACTACGAGCAGTACTTC
TRBJ1-5,TRBV19,NA,NA,CASSPMSGNQPQHF,TGTGCCAGTAGTCCGATGTCAGGCAATCAGCCCCAGCATTTT
TRBJ2-2,TRBV7-9,NA,NA,CASSSGHTGELFF,TGTGCCAGCAGCTCAGGGCACACCGGGGAGCTGTTTTTT
TRBJ2-5,TRBV7-2,NA,NA,CASSPQSGGPETQYF,TGTGCCAGCAGCCCACAAAGCGGCGGCCCAGAGACCCAGTACTTC
TRBJ2-7,TRBV29-1,TRBD2,NA,CSVSVAGGIYEQYF,TGCAGCGTCAGCGTAGCGGGAGGGATTTACGAGCAGTACTTC
TRBJ2-1,TRBV4-1,NA,NA,CASSPTRGMGYNEQFF,TGCGCCAGCAGCCCCACCAGGGGTATGGGCTACAATGAGCAGTTCTTC
TRBJ1-2,TRBV18,NA,NA,CASSPQLQYGYTF,TGTGCCAGCTCACCTCAACTCCAATATGGCTACACCTTC
TRBJ2-7,TRBV6-5,NA,NA,CASSRGTYEQYF,TGTGCCAGCAGCAGAGGGACCTACGAGCAGTACTTC
TRBJ2-2,TRBV5-1,TRBD1,NA,CASSPLRQGIGELFF,TGCGCCAGCAGCCCGCTTCGACAGGGGATCGGGGAGCTGTTTTTT
TRBJ2-3,TRBV7-2,TRBD1,NA,CASSDGTGRTDTQYF,TGTGCCAGCAGCGACGGGACAGGCCGCACAGATACGCAGTATTTT
TRBJ1-3,TRBV28,NA,NA,CASSPGTMLRNTIYF,TGTGCCAGCAGTCCCGGGACTATGCTAAGAAACACCATATATTTT
TRBJ2-7,TRBV6-5,NA,NA,CASSPRGTQGDEQYF,TGTGCCAGCAGTCCCCGGGGAACCCAAGGCGACGAGCAGTACTTC
TRBJ2-7,TRBV2,TRBD1,NA,CASSDPSGQPLYEQYF,TGTGCCAGCAGTGATCCTTCGGGACAGCCATTGTACGAGCAGTACTTC
TRBJ2-1,TRBV24-1,NA,NA,CATSDFEESSYNEQFF,TGTGCCACCAGTGATTTTGAGGAGAGCTCCTACAATGAGCAGTTCTTC
TRBJ1-1,TRBV19,NA,once,CASSMGGGLTEAFF,TGTGCCAGTAGTATGGGGGGTGGGTTGACTGAAGCTTTCTTT